This T cell receptor (beta chain) was sequenced in a study of human versus mouse CDR3 diversity and MHC coevolution. General study findings and limits: Humans had the largest estimated TCR beta repertoire, 1.5 million to 2 million clonotypes.

As to this clone: Antigen: not known.

The data were produced by immunoSEQ multiplex PCR, yet TCRdb's version contains in-frame clones alone and is incomplete. The sample records about 81,000 clones, around 95% being singletons. Sequencing input: naive CD4+ T cells from blood. Noted subset: CD45RO-negative CD62L-positive naive CD4 T cells. This receptor was taken from a person between 30 and 69 years old in good health.

This CDR3 reads CASRRSGNTEAFF. The CDR3 coding sequence is TGTGCCAGCAGAAGGTCGGGGAACACTGAAGCTTTCTTT. This chain links TRBV7-9 with TRBJ1-1; D is undetermined. CDR3 length: 13 residues. CDR1 and CDR2 from the germline V gene are SEHNR and FQNEAQ (reference sequence). The ends were cut back, 6 bases at V and 1 base at J, with 9 bases in the middle.